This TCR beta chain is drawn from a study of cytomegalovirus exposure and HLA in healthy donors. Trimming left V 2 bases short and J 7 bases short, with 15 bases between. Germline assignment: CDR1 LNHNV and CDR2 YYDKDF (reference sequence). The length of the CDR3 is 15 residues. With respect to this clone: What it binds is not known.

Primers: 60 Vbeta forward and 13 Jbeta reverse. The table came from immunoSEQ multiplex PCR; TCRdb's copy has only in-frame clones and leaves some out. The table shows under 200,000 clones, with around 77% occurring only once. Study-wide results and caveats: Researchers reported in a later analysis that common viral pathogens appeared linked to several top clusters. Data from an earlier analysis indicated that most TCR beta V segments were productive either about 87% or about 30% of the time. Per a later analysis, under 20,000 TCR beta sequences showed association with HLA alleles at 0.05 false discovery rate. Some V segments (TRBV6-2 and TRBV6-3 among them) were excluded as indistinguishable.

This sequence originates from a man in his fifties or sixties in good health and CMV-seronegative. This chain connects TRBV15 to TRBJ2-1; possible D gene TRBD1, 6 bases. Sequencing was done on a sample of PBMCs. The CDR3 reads CATSRRRQGLNEQFF. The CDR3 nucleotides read TGTGCCACCAGCAGACGCCGGCAGGGGTTAAATGAGCAGTTCTTC.